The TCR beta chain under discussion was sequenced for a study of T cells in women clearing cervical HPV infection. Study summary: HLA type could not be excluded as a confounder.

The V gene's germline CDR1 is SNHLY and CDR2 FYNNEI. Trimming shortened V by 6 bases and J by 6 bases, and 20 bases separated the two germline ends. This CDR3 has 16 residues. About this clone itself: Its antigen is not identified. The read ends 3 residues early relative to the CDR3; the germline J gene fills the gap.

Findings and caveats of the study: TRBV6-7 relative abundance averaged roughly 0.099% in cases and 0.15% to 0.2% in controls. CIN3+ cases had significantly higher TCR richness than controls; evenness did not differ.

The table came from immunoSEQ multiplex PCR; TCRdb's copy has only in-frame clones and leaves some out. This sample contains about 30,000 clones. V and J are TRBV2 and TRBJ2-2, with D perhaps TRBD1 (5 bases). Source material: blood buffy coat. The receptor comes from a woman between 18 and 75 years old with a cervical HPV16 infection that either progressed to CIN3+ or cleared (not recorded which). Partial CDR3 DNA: TGTGCCAGCAGAGATCTGGCCAGGGTGGAATCCGGGGAG. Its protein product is CASRDLARVESGE. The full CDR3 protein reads CASRDLARVESGELFF. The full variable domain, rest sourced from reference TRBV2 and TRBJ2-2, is EPEVTQTPSHQVTQMGQEVILRCVPISNHLYFYWYRQILGQKVEFLVSFYNNEISEKSEIFDDQFSVERPDGSNFTLKIRSTKLEDSAMYFCASRDLARVESGELFFGEGSRLTVL.